This passage covers 18 T cell receptor beta chains from one sample sequenced in a study of early T cells in non-severe SARS-CoV-2 infection. MiXCR was run by TCRdb on the 5' RACE reads, yielding one entry per CDR3 protein. The top ten clones hold 5.5% to 7.5% of a sample with roughly 60,000 distinct CDR3 sequences, about 6.4% of them seen once. The material was whole blood, obtained at baseline. The origin of the receptors is an adult who was a healthcare worker with PCR-confirmed SARS-CoV-2 infection or an uninfected control (not recorded which).

This clonotype was picked up a small number of times. The V and J genes are TRBV12-3 or TRBV12-4 and TRBJ1-6; D unresolved. CDR3 length: 12 amino acids. The ends were cut back, 6 bases at V and 6 bases at J, with 6 bases in the middle. DNA for the CDR3: TGTGCCAGCAGCCCATCTAATTCACCCCTCCACTTT. Its protein is CASSPSNSPLHF.

This chain connects TRBV5-4 to TRBJ2-7; the D is unclear. This CDR3 contains 13 residues. The V gene lost 2 bases and the J gene lost 6 bases, with 12 bases spanning the gap. The germline gives CDR1 SGHNT, CDR2 YYREEE (reference sequence). The CDR3 region is CASSFEPGSEQYF. The CDR3 coding sequence is TGTGCCAGCAGCTTTGAACCGGGCTCCGAGCAGTACTTC.

The V call is TRBV7-2, the J call TRBJ2-7; D call uncertain. CDR3 size: 14 residues. Germline V CDR1 and CDR2: SGHTA, FQGNSA. V gave up 5 bases and J gave up 3 bases, with 14 bases separating them. The CDR3 protein is CASSPSRLNYEQYF. CDR3 bases: TGTGCCAGCAGCCCCAGTAGGCTGAACTACGAGCAGTACTTC.

The CDR3 nucleotides are TGTGCCAGCAGCCAATTTTTCGGGGGGTCCCTCACCGGGGAGCTGTTTTTT. It translates to CASSQFFGGSLTGELFF. The J gene is TRBJ2-2, the V gene TRBV4-2, with 7 bases matching TRBD2. Trimming took 2 bases from V and 4 from J; bases not matched to a gene: 10. CDR3 length: 17 residues. The germline V gene has CDR1 LGHNA and CDR2 YNFKEQ.

This clonotype has ten or more counts. This chain links TRBV12-3 or TRBV12-4 with TRBJ1-5; a weak D match, TRBD1 (6 bases). The CDR3 consists of 14 residues. Between the trimmed V and J ends, which lost 7 bases and 5 bases, there was a span of 15 bases. DNA for the CDR3: TGTGCCAGCACCTCTGGGGGCGGGTATCAGCCCCAGCATTTT. Translated, it gives CASTSGGGYQPQHF.

This clonotype has ten or more counts. V and J are TRBV18 and TRBJ2-1; D ambiguous. Germline CDR1 KGHSH, CDR2 LQKENI. Trimming left V 2 bases short and J 5 bases short, with 7 bases between. The length of the CDR3 is 13 residues. The CDR3 here is CASSPELNNEQFF. The CDR3, as DNA: TGTGCCAGCTCACCAGAGCTTAACAATGAGCAGTTCTTC.

CDR3 in amino acids: CASSSKRVNEKLFF. The CDR3 DNA reads TGTGCCAGCAGCTCCAAAAGGGTTAATGAAAAACTGTTTTTT. This chain joins TRBV7-9 and TRBJ1-4; D not resolved. Germline CDR1 SEHNR, CDR2 FQNEAQ (reference sequence). Between the trimmed V and J ends, which lost 4 bases and 4 bases, there was a span of 10 bases. CDR3 length: 14 residues.

This clonotype was recorded at least ten times. This sequence joins TRBV12-3 or TRBV12-4 and TRBJ2-5; D tentatively fits TRBD1 or TRBD2 (5 bases each). The CDR3 is 14 residues long. The V end lost 1 base, the J end lost 1 base, and 7 bases lay between the germline ends. The CDR3 DNA is TGTGCCAGCAGTTTAGGGGGGTCCCAAGAGACCCAGTACTTC. Its protein is CASSLGGSQETQYF.

The chain uses TRBV30 and TRBJ1-1; D ambiguous. The CDR3 has 15 amino acids. In germline, CDR1 is GTSNPN, CDR2 SVGIG (reference sequence). V dropped 0 bases and J dropped 0 bases, with 11 bases sitting between them. The CDR3 loop is CAWSVYSTLNTEAFF. The CDR3 nucleotides are TGTGCCTGGAGTGTCTACAGCACCCTGAACACTGAAGCTTTCTTT.

This clonotype was recorded at least ten times. CDR3 bases: TGTGCCAGCTCATCTTCGGGACAAAGCAATCAGCCCCAGCATTTT. As protein: CASSSSGQSNQPQHF. The V call is TRBV18, the J call TRBJ1-5; a possible D gene is TRBD1 (6 bases). CDR1 is KGHSH and CDR2 is LQKENI in the germline V gene. The CDR3 consists of 15 residues. V lost 5 bases, J lost 1 base, and 12 bases lay in between.

The rearrangement uses TRBV13 and TRBJ1-1; D is undetermined. Between the trimmed V and J ends, which lost 0 bases and 3 bases, there was a span of 8 bases. Germline assignment: CDR1 PRHDT and CDR2 FYEKMQ (reference sequence). This CDR3 contains 14 residues. This CDR3 reads CASSLGALDTEAFF. The CDR3, as DNA: TGTGCCAGCAGCTTAGGGGCGCTGGACACTGAAGCTTTCTTT. The full variable domain, its missing parts supplied by reference TRBV13 and TRBJ1-1, is AAGVIQSPRHLIKEKRETATLKCYPIPRHDTVYWYQQGPGQDPQFLISFYEKMQSDKGSIPDRFSAQQFSDYHSELNMSSLELGDSALYFCASSLGALDTEAFFGQGTRLTVV.

There are many counts of this clonotype. The chain joins TRBV15 to TRBJ2-3; 8 nucleotides agree with TRBD2. CDR3 length: 14 residues. CDR1 and CDR2 (germline): LNHNV, YYDKDF (reference sequence). V lost 4 bases, J lost 4 bases, and 4 bases stayed unmatched. CDR3: CATSNGGDADTQYF. The CDR3 nucleotides are TGTGCCACCAGCAACGGGGGGGACGCAGATACGCAGTATTTT.

The chain combines TRBV29-1 with TRBJ2-1; D might be TRBD2 (6 bases). The CDR3 length is 14 residues. The germline gives CDR1 SQVTM, CDR2 ANQGSEA. V was trimmed by 2 bases and J by 5 bases, leaving 13 bases between them. The CDR3 reads CSVEQGWGDNEQFF. CDR3 DNA: TGCAGCGTTGAACAGGGTTGGGGGGACAATGAGCAGTTCTTC.

This clonotype was observed a handful of times. V and J are TRBV5-1 and TRBJ1-1; unclear D gene. CDR1 and CDR2 (germline): SGHRS, YFSETQ. The CDR3 consists of 14 residues. V was cut by 1 base and J by 1 base, with 8 bases left in between. This CDR3 reads CASSLIGPNTEAFF. As DNA, the CDR3 is TGCGCCAGCAGCTTGATCGGGCCGAACACTGAAGCTTTCTTT.

On this clonotype: Mismatch with germline at one junction end may stem from a read error. This chain uses TRBV10-2 with TRBJ2-4, with no clear D. The CDR3 covers 9 residues. Looked up from germline, CDR1 is WSHSY and CDR2 is SAAADI. The CDR3 region has the DNA TGCGCCAGCGGTCTCCCTTCAGACTTC. Protein: CASGLPSDF.

This clonotype appeared many times. V and J are TRBV14 and TRBJ2-1; unclear D gene. Germline-derived CDR1 and CDR2 are SGHDN and FVKESK. The V and J ends lost 1 base and 4 bases respectively, with 11 bases between them. This CDR3 spans 15 amino acids. DNA of the CDR3: TGTGCCAGCAGCCAAGTGGTGGGCCTTTACAATGAGCAGTTCTTC. Translated: CASSQVVGLYNEQFF. The whole variable domain, remainder taken from reference TRBV14 and TRBJ2-1, is EAGVTQFPSHSVIEKGQTVTLRCDPISGHDNLYWYRRVMGKEIKFLLHFVKESKQDESGMPNNRFLAERTGGTYSTLKVQPAELEDSGVYFCASSQVVGLYNEQFFGPGTRLTVL.

This clonotype was counted once. The germline gene is not matched at one end of the junction; a read error may be the cause. The J gene is TRBJ1-1, the V gene TRBV6-2 or TRBV6-3; 11 bases align to TRBD1. CDR1 is MNHEY and CDR2 is SVGEGT in the germline V gene. This CDR3 is 15 amino acids long. As DNA, the CDR3 is TGTGCCAGCAGTTCCCGGGACAGGGGGAACTCTGAAGCTTTCTTT. This codes for CASSSRDRGNSEAFF.

This clonotype was seen at least ten times. The CDR3, as DNA: TGCAGTGCTATTCTGACCCGAACAGGGGACACTGAAGCTTTCTTT. Translated: CSAILTRTGDTEAFF. The V call is TRBV20-1, the J call TRBJ1-1; 7 nucleotides match TRBD1. This CDR3 spans 15 amino acids. J lost 3 bases, V lost 4 bases, and 11 bases had no gene match. In germline, CDR1 is DFQATT, CDR2 SNEGSKA (reference sequence).